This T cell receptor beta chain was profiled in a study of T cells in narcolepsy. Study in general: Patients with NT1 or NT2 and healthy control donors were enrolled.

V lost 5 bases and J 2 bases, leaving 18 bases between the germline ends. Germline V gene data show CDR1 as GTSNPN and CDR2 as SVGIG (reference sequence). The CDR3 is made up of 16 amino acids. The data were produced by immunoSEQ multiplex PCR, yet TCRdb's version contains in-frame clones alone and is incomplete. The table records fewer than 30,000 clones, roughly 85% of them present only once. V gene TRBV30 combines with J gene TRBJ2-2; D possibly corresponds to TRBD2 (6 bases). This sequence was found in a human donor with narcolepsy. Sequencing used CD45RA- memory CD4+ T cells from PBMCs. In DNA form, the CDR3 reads TGTGCCTGGGGCGTCCTGGGACTTTCAAACACCGGGGAGCTGTTTTTT. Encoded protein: CAWGVLGLSNTGELFF.